This T cell receptor beta chain was sequenced for a study of T cell changes during pregnancy in multiple sclerosis. Profiled with immunoSEQ multiplex PCR; TCRdb holds only in-frame clones, not every one. The sample contains approximately 40,000 clones, about 93% of which appear only once. Germline V lookup: CDR1 SEHNR, CDR2 FQNEAQ (reference sequence). V was shortened by 6 bases and J by 8 bases, with 19 bases between the two germline ends. The CDR3 is made up of 14 amino acids. This sample comprised CD4+ T cells from peripheral blood mononuclear cells, obtained after pregnancy. The chain employs TRBV7-9 and TRBJ1-2; no reliable D call. The clonotype was recovered from a female donor in good health, enrolled as a control in a pregnancy study. The CDR3 is CASRFQEGIEGYTF. The CDR3 bases are TGTGCCAGCAGGTTCCAAGAGGGAATTGAGGGCTACACCTTC.